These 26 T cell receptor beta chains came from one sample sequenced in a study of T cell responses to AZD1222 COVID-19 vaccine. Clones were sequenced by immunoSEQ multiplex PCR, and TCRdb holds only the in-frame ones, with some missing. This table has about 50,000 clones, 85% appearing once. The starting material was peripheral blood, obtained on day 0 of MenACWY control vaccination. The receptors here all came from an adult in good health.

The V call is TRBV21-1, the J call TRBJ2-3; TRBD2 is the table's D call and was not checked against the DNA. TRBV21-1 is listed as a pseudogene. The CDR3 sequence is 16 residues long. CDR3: CASSMTSGRFADTQYF. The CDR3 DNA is TGTGCCAGCAGCATGACTAGCGGGAGATTTGCAGATACGCAGTATTTT.

CDR3 region: CASSPDRGETQYF. Here the CDR3 DNA reads TGTGCCAGCAGCCCCGACAGGGGGGAGACCCAGTACTTC. V usage is TRBV7-6 and J usage is TRBJ2-5; 9 bases line up with TRBD1. The CDR3 totals 13 residues. Germline trimming cut 5 bases from V and 5 bases from J; bases unmatched to any gene: 3. Germline-derived CDR1 and CDR2 are SGHVS and FNYEAQ.

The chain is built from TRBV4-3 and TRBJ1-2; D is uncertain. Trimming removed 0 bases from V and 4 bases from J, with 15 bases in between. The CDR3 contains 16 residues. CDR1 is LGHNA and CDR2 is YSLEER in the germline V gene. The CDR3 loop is CASSQDQRTTTYGYTF. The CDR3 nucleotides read TGCGCCAGCAGCCAAGATCAGCGCACCACAACCTATGGCTACACCTTC.

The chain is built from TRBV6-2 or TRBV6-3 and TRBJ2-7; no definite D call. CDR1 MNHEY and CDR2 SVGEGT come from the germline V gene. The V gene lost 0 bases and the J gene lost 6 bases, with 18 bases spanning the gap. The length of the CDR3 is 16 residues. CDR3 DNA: TGTGCCAGCAGTTACTCGATCTCAGCCCAGCCTACCGAGCAGTACTTC. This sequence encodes CASSYSISAQPTEQYF.

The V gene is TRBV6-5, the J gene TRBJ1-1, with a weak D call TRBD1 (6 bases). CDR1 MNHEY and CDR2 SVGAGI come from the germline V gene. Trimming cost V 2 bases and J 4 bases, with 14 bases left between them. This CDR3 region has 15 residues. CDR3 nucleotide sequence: TGTGCCAGCAGTTACAACCCACAGGGCCGCACTGAAGCTTTCTTT. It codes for CASSYNPQGRTEAFF.

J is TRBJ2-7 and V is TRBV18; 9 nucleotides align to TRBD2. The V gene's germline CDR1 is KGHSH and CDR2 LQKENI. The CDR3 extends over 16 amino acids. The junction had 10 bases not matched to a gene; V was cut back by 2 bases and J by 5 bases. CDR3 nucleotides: TGTGCCAGCTCACCAGAGATAGCGGGAGTTAGAAACGAGCAGTACTTC. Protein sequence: CASSPEIAGVRNEQYF.

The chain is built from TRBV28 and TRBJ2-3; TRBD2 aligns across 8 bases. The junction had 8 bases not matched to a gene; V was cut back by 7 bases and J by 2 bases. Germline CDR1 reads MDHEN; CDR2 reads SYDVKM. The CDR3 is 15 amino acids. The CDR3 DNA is TGTGCCAGCAAGGAACTAGCGGAAAACACAGATACGCAGTATTTT. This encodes CASKELAENTDTQYF.

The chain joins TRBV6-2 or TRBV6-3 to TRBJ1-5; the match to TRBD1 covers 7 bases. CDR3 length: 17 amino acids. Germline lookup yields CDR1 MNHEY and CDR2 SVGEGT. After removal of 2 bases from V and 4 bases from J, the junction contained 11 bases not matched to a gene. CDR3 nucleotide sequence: TGTGCCAGCAGTTACGACCTCCGGGACAGAAAGAATCAGCCCCAGCATTTT. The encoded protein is CASSYDLRDRKNQPQHF.

The CDR3 spells CASSERIPHEQETQYF. For the CDR3, the DNA is TGTGCCAGCAGTGAGAGGATACCCCACGAACAAGAGACCCAGTACTTC. The V call is TRBV2, the J call TRBJ2-5; no clear D. Trimming left V 3 bases short and J 2 bases short, with 16 bases between. Germline CDR1 and CDR2: SNHLY and FYNNEI. This CDR3 has 16 amino acids.

CDR3 DNA: TGTGCCAGTAGTATGGGACATGGAGGACTCGAGCAGTACTTC. Translated: CASSMGHGGLEQYF. The chain employs TRBV19 and TRBJ2-7; the D gene is possibly TRBD1 (6 bases). Between the trimmed V and J ends, which lost 3 bases and 6 bases, there was a span of 15 bases. The germline CDR1 and CDR2 sequences are LNHDA and SQIVND (reference sequence). The CDR3 runs 14 residues.

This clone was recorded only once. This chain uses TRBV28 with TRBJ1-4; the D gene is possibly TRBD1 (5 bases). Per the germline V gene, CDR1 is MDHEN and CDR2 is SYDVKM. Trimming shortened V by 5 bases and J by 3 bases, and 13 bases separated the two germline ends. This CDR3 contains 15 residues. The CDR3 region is CASSLLGGANEKLFF. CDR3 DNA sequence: TGTGCCAGCAGTCTCCTGGGAGGGGCTAATGAAAAACTGTTTTTT.

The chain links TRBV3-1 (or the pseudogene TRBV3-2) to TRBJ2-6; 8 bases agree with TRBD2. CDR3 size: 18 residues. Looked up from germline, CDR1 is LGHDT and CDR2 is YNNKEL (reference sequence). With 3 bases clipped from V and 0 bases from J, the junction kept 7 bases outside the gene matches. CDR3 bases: TGTGCCAGCAGCCAGCCGGGGGGGTGGGCCTCTGGGGCCAACGTCCTGACTTTC. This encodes CASSQPGGWASGANVLTF.

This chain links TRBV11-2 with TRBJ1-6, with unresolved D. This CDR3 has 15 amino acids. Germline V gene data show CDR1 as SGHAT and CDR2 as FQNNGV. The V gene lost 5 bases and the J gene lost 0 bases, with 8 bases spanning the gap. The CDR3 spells CASSPGSSYNSPLHF. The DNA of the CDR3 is TGTGCCAGCAGCCCCGGGAGCTCCTATAATTCACCCCTCCACTTT.

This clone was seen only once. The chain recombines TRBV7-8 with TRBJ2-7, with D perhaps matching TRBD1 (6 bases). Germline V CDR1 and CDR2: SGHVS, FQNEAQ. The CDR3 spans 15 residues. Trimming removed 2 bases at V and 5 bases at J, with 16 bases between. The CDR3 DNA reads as TGTGCCAGCAGCTTATACATTGTACAGGGCAACGAGCAGTACTTC. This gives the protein CASSLYIVQGNEQYF.

DNA for the CDR3: TGCGCCAGCAGTGCGCCGAAGGACAGGACCCTCAATGAGCAGTTCTTC. Encoded protein: CASSAPKDRTLNEQFF. The chain uses TRBV10-1 and TRBJ2-1, with 7 positions matching TRBD1. CDR3 length equals 16 residues. After removal of 4 bases from V and 6 bases from J, the junction contained 12 bases not matched to a gene. The germline V gene has CDR1 WNHNN and CDR2 SYGVQD (reference sequence).

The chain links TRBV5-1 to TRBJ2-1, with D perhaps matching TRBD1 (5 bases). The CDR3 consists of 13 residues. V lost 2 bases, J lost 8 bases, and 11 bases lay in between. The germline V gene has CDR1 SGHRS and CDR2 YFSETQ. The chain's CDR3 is CASSLDSQHEQFF. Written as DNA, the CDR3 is TGCGCCAGCAGCTTAGACAGCCAGCATGAGCAGTTCTTC.

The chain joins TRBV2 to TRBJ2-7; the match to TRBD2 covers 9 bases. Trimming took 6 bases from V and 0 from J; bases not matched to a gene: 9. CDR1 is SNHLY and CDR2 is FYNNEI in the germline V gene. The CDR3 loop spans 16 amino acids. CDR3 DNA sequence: TGTGCCAGCAGAGAAAGACTAGCGGAAAGCTCCTACGAGCAGTACTTC. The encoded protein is CASRERLAESSYEQYF.

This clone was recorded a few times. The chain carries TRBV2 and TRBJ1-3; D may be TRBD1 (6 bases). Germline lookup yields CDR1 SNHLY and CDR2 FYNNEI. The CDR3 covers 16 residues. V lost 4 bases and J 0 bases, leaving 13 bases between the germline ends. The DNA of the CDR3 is TGTGCCAGCAGTGTAGGACAGAAAATCTCTGGAAACACCATATATTTT. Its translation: CASSVGQKISGNTIYF.

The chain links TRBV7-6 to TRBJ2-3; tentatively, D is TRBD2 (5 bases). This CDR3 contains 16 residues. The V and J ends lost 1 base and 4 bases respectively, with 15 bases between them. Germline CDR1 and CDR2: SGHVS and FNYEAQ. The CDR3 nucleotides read TGTGCCAGCAGCTTAGTCGGGGAAAGTCTGGCAGATACGCAGTATTTT. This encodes CASSLVGESLADTQYF.

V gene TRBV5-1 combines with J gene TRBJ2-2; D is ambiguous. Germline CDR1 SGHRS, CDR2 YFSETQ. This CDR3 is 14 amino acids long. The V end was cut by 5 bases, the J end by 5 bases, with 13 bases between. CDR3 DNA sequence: TGCGCCAGCAGTAGGGAAGATGCGACCGGGGAGCTGTTTTTT. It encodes CASSREDATGELFF.

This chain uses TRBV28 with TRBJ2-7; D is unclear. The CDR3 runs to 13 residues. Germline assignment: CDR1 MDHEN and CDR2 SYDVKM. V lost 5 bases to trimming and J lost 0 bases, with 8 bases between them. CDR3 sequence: CASSRLRSYEQYF. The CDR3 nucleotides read TGTGCCAGCAGTAGACTTCGCTCCTACGAGCAGTACTTC. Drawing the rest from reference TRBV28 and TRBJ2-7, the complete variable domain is DVKVTQSSRYLVKRTGEKVFLECVQDMDHENMFWYRQDPGLGLRLIYFSYDVKMKEKGDIPEGYSVSREKKERFSLILESASTNQTSMYLCASSRLRSYEQYFGPGTRLTVT.

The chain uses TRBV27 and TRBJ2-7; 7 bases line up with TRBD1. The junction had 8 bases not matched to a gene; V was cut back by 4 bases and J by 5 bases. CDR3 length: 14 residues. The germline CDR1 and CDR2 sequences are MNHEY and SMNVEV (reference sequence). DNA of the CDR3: TGTGCCAGCAGTTACGACAGGGATGGGAACGAGCAGTACTTC. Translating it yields CASSYDRDGNEQYF.

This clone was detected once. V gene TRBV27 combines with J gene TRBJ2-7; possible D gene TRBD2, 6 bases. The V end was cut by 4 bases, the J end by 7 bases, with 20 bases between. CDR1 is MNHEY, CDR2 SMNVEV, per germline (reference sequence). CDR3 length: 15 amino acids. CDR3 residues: CASSSGDGVGGEQYF. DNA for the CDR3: TGTGCCAGCAGTTCCGGGGACGGTGTGGGAGGAGAGCAGTACTTC.

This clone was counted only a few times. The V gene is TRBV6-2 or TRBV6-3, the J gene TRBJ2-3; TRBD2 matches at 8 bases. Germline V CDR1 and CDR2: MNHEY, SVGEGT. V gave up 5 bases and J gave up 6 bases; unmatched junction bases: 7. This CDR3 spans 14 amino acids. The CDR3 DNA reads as TGTGCCAGCAGTCCGGGACTAGGATCTGATACGCAGTATTTT. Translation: CASSPGLGSDTQYF.

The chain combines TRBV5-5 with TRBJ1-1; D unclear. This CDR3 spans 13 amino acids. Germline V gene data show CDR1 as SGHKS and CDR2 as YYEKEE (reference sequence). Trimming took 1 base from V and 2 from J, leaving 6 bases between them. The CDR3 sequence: CASSLSANTEAFF. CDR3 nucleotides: TGTGCCAGCAGCTTGTCAGCAAACACTGAAGCTTTCTTT.

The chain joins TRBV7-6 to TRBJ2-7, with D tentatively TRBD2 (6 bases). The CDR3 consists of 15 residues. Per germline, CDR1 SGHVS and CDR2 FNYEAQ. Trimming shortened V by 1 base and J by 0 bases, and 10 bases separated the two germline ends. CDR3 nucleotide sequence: TGTGCCAGCAGCTTAGGATTCGGGGGCTCCTACGAGCAGTACTTC. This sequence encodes CASSLGFGGSYEQYF.